One sample yielded the 28 T cell receptor beta chains listed below, sequenced in a study of blood T cell repertoires in COVID-19. Data came from immunoSEQ multiplex PCR; TCRdb stores just in-frame clones and leaves some out. In the table there are around 75,000 clones, approximately 85% of which are singletons. Sequencing used peripheral blood. The receptors here all came from a woman older than 75 with active or convalescent COVID-19.

CDR3 region: CASSAYGGGRAFF. The CDR3, as DNA: TGTGCCAGCAGTGCCTATGGGGGCGGGAGAGCGTTCTTC. V gene TRBV28 combines with J gene TRBJ2-1, with D possibly being TRBD2 (7 bases). Germline V gives CDR1 MDHEN, CDR2 SYDVKM. The CDR3 spans 13 residues. The germline V and J ends were trimmed by 5 bases and 15 bases, with 20 bases remaining between them.

In its sample, this clone was seen many times. The CDR3 coding sequence is TGTGCCAGCAGTTTCGGTCCAGGGGGCTCCTACGAGCAGTACTTC. Amino acid sequence: CASSFGPGGSYEQYF. This chain uses TRBV27 with TRBJ2-7; 7 nucleotides match TRBD1. The CDR3 length is 15 residues. Germline CDR1 reads MNHEY; CDR2 reads SMNVEV (reference sequence). Trimming cost V 3 bases and J 0 bases; bases outside gene matches: 5.

CDR3 amino acids: CSASFIGNEQFF. CDR3 DNA: TGCAGTGCTAGTTTCATCGGCAATGAGCAGTTCTTC. The chain combines TRBV20-1 with TRBJ2-1; D is uncertain. V lost 3 bases to trimming and J lost 6 bases, with 9 bases between them. Germline V gene lookup returns CDR1 DFQATT and CDR2 SNEGSKA (reference sequence). The CDR3 is 12 amino acids.

CDR3 amino acids: CASSVAVGNRAGTQYF. The DNA of the CDR3 is TGTGCCAGCAGCGTAGCCGTGGGCAACAGGGCGGGTACGCAGTATTTT. The V call is TRBV9, the J call TRBJ2-3; maybe TRBD1 (6 bases). This CDR3 comprises 16 residues. CDR1 and CDR2 (germline): SGDLS, YYNGEE. V lost 0 bases and J lost 8, with 19 bases in between.

The chain joins TRBV7-6 to TRBJ2-7; 8 nucleotides line up with TRBD1. Germline trimming cut 1 base from V and 6 bases from J; bases unmatched to any gene: 8. This CDR3 contains 15 residues. Germline V gene lookup returns CDR1 SGHVS and CDR2 FNYEAQ. The CDR3, as DNA: TGTGCCAGCAGCTTAGATTCCGGACAGGGAGGCGAGCAGTACTTC. Amino acids: CASSLDSGQGGEQYF.

This sequence joins TRBV5-1 and TRBJ1-5; no clear D gene. The germline V gene has CDR1 SGHRS and CDR2 YFSETQ. The V end was cut by 5 bases, the J end by 3 bases, with 15 bases between. The CDR3 is 15 amino acids. This CDR3 is CASRSGVGDNQPQHF. The CDR3 coding sequence is TGCGCCAGCAGATCCGGGGTAGGTGACAATCAGCCCCAGCATTTT.

This chain uses TRBV7-8 with TRBJ2-3; 12 bases line up with TRBD2. After removal of 6 bases from V and 5 bases from J, the junction contained 12 bases not matched to a gene. The CDR3 covers 17 residues. The germline V gene has CDR1 SGHVS and CDR2 FQNEAQ. The CDR3 here is CASSKNLAGGQGDTQYF. CDR3 coding DNA: TGTGCCAGCAGTAAAAATCTAGCGGGGGGGCAAGGAGATACGCAGTATTTT.

The V call is TRBV11-2, the J call TRBJ2-3; 8 nucleotides align to TRBD1. The germline gives CDR1 SGHAT, CDR2 FQNNGV. V shed 5 bases and J 5 bases; nucleotides not matched to a gene: 18. The CDR3 has 18 amino acids. CDR3 sequence reads: CASSAGWGGQGARDTQYF. The CDR3 region has the DNA TGTGCCAGCAGCGCTGGATGGGGTGGGCAGGGGGCACGAGATACGCAGTATTTT.

The chain combines TRBV19 with TRBJ1-1, with 9 bases aligning to TRBD1. This CDR3 is 13 amino acids long. In germline, CDR1 is LNHDA, CDR2 SQIVND (reference sequence). V lost 6 bases to trimming and J lost 7 bases; unmatched junction nucleotides: 6. CDR3 DNA sequence: TGTGCCAGTAGGGGGACAGGGAGTGGTGAAGCTTTCTTT. This encodes CASRGTGSGEAFF.

The chain uses TRBV15 and TRBJ1-1; possible D gene TRBD1, 5 bases. Trimming took off 2 bases at V and 0 bases at J, with 10 bases between the two ends. The CDR3 loop spans 15 amino acids. The germline CDR1 and CDR2 sequences are LNHNV and YYDKDF (reference sequence). CDR3 loop: CATSRRTQMNTEAFF. As DNA, the CDR3 is TGTGCCACCAGCAGAAGGACACAGATGAACACTGAAGCTTTCTTT.

This chain connects TRBV7-2 to TRBJ1-1; D not resolved. CDR3 length: 15 residues. Trimming shortened V by 0 bases and J by 1 base, and 9 bases separated the two germline ends. The germline CDR1 and CDR2 sequences are SGHTA and FQGNSA. The CDR3 DNA sequence: TGTGCCAGCAGCTTAGCGGTTGCAGGGAACACTGAAGCTTTCTTT. It specifies CASSLAVAGNTEAFF.

V and J are TRBV2 and TRBJ2-3, with 10 bases fitting TRBD1. Trimming took 10 bases from V and 6 from J; bases not matched to a gene: 13. Germline assignment: CDR1 SNHLY and CDR2 FYNNEI. The CDR3 runs to 15 residues. The CDR3 is CATTSGTGAHDTQYF. In DNA form, the CDR3 reads TGTGCCACCACAAGCGGGACAGGGGCACATGATACGCAGTATTTT.

The chain uses TRBV5-1 and TRBJ2-4, with a possible D match to TRBD2 (5 bases). Germline assignment: CDR1 SGHRS and CDR2 YFSETQ. The CDR3 totals 15 residues. V shed 3 bases and J shed 7 bases, with 17 bases lying between them. CDR3 nucleotides: TGCGCCAGCAGCTCCTCCGGGGTGGACCCGAACATTCAGTACTTC. It translates to CASSSSGVDPNIQYF.

The chain uses TRBV28 and TRBJ2-7; 9 bases align to TRBD1. This CDR3 is built from 14 residues. V dropped 9 bases and J dropped 6; count of bases not matched to a gene: 12. In germline, CDR1 is MDHEN, CDR2 SYDVKM. The CDR3 nucleotides read TGTGCCAGTAAAAACTCTTACAGGGGGCGCGAGCAGTACTTC. Protein: CASKNSYRGREQYF.

The chain uses TRBV5-6 and TRBJ2-1, with D tentatively TRBD2 (6 bases). Deletions cut 2 bases from V and 4 bases from J, with 13 bases between. From germline, CDR1 is SGHDT and CDR2 YYEEEE. The CDR3 covers 15 residues. CDR3: CASSFYGGVYNEQFF. The CDR3 DNA follows: TGTGCCAGCAGCTTTTACGGGGGAGTTTACAATGAGCAGTTCTTC.

This sequence joins TRBV5-1 and TRBJ1-2, with 7 positions matching TRBD1. The germline V gene encodes CDR1 SGHRS and CDR2 YFSETQ. The CDR3 has 16 amino acids. V dropped 4 bases and J dropped 7; count of bases not matched to a gene: 16. CDR3 amino acids: CASSRGDSLLIPGYTF. The CDR3, as DNA: TGCGCCAGCAGCCGAGGGGACAGCCTCCTTATACCTGGCTACACCTTC.

The chain employs TRBV28 and TRBJ1-4; tentatively, D is TRBD1 (5 bases). With 6 bases removed from V and 4 bases from J, the gap between germline ends came to 18 bases. CDR3 length: 16 residues. Looked up from germline, CDR1 is MDHEN and CDR2 is SYDVKM. CDR3 residues: CASSRPTGGGNEKLFF. CDR3 coding DNA: TGTGCCAGCAGCCGACCGACCGGGGGGGGTAATGAAAAACTGTTTTTT.

J is TRBJ2-3 and V is TRBV27, with 7 bases identical to TRBD1. The V gene end was trimmed by 5 bases and the J gene end by 0 bases; junction bases not matched to a gene: 5. The CDR3 covers 15 residues. Germline V gives CDR1 MNHEY, CDR2 SMNVEV (reference sequence). The CDR3 nucleotides read TGTGCCAGCAGTCACGGACAGGTCAGCACAGATACGCAGTATTTT. Translated, it gives CASSHGQVSTDTQYF.

This sequence joins TRBV7-9 and TRBJ2-1; 12 bases are shared with TRBD2. The CDR3 runs to 16 residues. Germline CDR1 reads SEHNR; CDR2 reads FQNEAQ (reference sequence). V was pared by 4 bases and J by 6 bases, with 7 bases of the junction left unmatched. CDR3: CASSSPVLAGGNEQFF. The CDR3 nucleotides are TGTGCCAGCAGCTCCCCCGTACTAGCGGGAGGCAATGAGCAGTTCTTC.

In this sample, this clone turned up once. The V call is TRBV3-1 (or the pseudogene TRBV3-2), the J call TRBJ2-7; D unresolved. Deletions cut 0 bases from V and 0 bases from J, with 12 bases between. Germline CDR1 and CDR2: LGHDT and YNNKEL (reference sequence). The CDR3 contains 16 residues. CDR3 region: CASSQEMFTYSYEQYF. DNA for the CDR3: TGTGCCAGCAGCCAAGAAATGTTCACCTACTCCTACGAGCAGTACTTC.

This chain links TRBV19 with TRBJ2-4, with D possibly being TRBD2 (5 bases). The CDR3 runs to 13 residues. Germline V gives CDR1 LNHDA, CDR2 SQIVND (reference sequence). V lost 3 bases to trimming and J lost 8 bases, with 11 bases between them. The CDR3 sequence is CASSIPGGHIQYF. The CDR3 DNA is TGTGCCAGTAGTATTCCGGGCGGGCACATTCAGTACTTC.

The chain uses TRBV7-8 and TRBJ2-3; 7 nucleotides agree with TRBD1. The CDR3 is made up of 16 amino acids. V trimming: 2 bases; J trimming: 0 bases; junction bases outside the gene matches: 5. Germline assignment: CDR1 SGHVS and CDR2 FQNEAQ. The CDR3 is CASSLRQGSSTDTQYF. As DNA, the CDR3 is TGTGCCAGCAGCTTAAGACAGGGATCTAGCACAGATACGCAGTATTTT.

The rearrangement uses TRBV28 and TRBJ1-4, with D tentatively TRBD1 (6 bases). V lost 0 bases, J lost 13 bases, and 24 bases lay in between. Germline lookup yields CDR1 MDHEN and CDR2 SYDVKM. The CDR3 runs to 17 residues. The CDR3 here is CASSLWRGRTRVGGLFF. The CDR3 DNA is TGTGCCAGCAGTTTATGGAGGGGTCGCACCCGAGTAGGGGGACTGTTTTTT.

V usage is TRBV10-2 and J usage is TRBJ2-3, with TRBD2 matching 13 bases. V was clipped by 6 bases and J by 1 base; unmatched bases: 4. Germline CDR1 and CDR2: WSHSY and SAAADI. This CDR3 spans 16 amino acids. The CDR3 loop is CASRMGTSGGTDTQYF. The DNA of the CDR3 is TGCGCCAGCAGGATGGGGACTAGCGGGGGCACAGATACGCAGTATTTT.

J is TRBJ2-1 and V is TRBV7-2; TRBD1 aligns across 7 bases. From germline, CDR1 is SGHTA and CDR2 FQGNSA. Trimming took 5 bases from V and 0 from J; bases not matched to a gene: 7. The CDR3 extends over 16 amino acids. The CDR3 sequence: CASSPQGVSSYNEQFF. The DNA for the CDR3 is TGTGCCAGCAGCCCGCAGGGGGTAAGCTCCTACAATGAGCAGTTCTTC.

The V gene is TRBV3-1 (or the pseudogene TRBV3-2), the J gene TRBJ2-3; D is ambiguous. The germline V gene encodes CDR1 LGHDT and CDR2 YNNKEL (reference sequence). V was clipped by 0 bases and J by 10 bases, with 14 bases between them. This CDR3 is 14 amino acids long. This chain's CDR3 is CASSQEPTLRAQYF. CDR3 coding DNA: TGTGCCAGCAGCCAAGAACCCACCCTCCGGGCGCAGTATTTT.

The DNA for the CDR3 is TGTGCCTGGAGTGTACGGTTGGGCATTGCCTACGAGCAGTACTTC. Translation gives CAWSVRLGIAYEQYF. V is TRBV30 and J is TRBJ2-7; D remains ambiguous. In germline, CDR1 is GTSNPN, CDR2 SVGIG (reference sequence). The CDR3 consists of 15 residues. The ends were cut back, 0 bases at V and 2 bases at J, with 14 bases in the middle.

This clone was recorded only once. The chain has TRBV19 and TRBJ1-4, with 7 bases identical to TRBD1. Germline V CDR1 and CDR2: LNHDA, SQIVND (reference sequence). The junction had 3 bases not matched to a gene; V was cut back by 3 bases and J by 5 bases. The CDR3 totals 14 residues. CDR3 bases: TGTGCCAGTAGTATGGACAGGTGGAATGAAAAACTGTTTTTT. Translating it yields CASSMDRWNEKLFF.